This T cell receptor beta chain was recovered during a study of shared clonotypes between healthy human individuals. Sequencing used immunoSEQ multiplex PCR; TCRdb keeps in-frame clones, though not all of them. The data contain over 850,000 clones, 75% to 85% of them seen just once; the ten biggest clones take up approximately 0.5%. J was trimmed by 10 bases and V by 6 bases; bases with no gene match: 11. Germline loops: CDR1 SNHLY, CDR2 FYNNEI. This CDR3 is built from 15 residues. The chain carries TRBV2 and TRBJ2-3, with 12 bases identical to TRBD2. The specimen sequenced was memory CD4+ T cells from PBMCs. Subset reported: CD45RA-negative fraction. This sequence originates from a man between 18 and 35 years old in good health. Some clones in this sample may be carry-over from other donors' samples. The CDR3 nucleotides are TGTGCCAGCAGCGGACTAGCGGGGACGGGAATCGCGCAGTATTTT. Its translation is CASSGLAGTGIAQYF.